This T cell receptor (beta chain) is from a study of T cells after yellow fever vaccination. General study points: Weaker in magnitude, the secondary response showed a faster peak on day 5 versus 15.

In the case of this clonotype: The antigen is not known.

TCRdb re-analysed the 5' RACE reads in MiXCR, keeping a single row per CDR3 protein. The sample lists 300,000 to 450,000 distinct CDR3 sequences, about 7.8% occurring once. The sequencing here drew on PBMCs, taken more than 40 days after the first yellow fever vaccination. The receptor was derived from a man aged 18 to 30 who received the YFV17D yellow fever vaccine.

The CDR3 coding sequence is TGTGCCAGCAGTCATCTAGCGGGGGTTTGGTACGAGCAGTACGTC. It is translated as CASSHLAGVWYEQYV. The chain is built from TRBV28 and TRBJ2-7, with 10 positions matching TRBD2. With 5 bases clipped from V and 4 bases from J, the junction kept 8 bases outside the gene matches. Germline CDR1 reads MDHEN; CDR2 reads SYDVKM. The CDR3 covers 15 residues.